A single sample is the source of the 25 T cell receptor beta chains below, sequenced in a study of blood T cell repertoires in COVID-19 (dated by TCRdb to 2018 to 2021). Library creation used the immunoSEQ multiplex PCR assay. The source is immuneACCESS, and TCRdb retained only in-frame sequences with V and J called. Part of the clones is not carried over; for the studies checked, unresolved V genes explain less than half of this, and the remainder is unexplained. The sample data list some 180,000 clones, and roughly 80% of these were observed just once. Of the sample, around 10% falls within the top ten clones. The material sequenced was peripheral blood. The origin of the receptors is an elderly woman with COVID-19, enrolled during active disease.

The V call is TRBV5-6, the J call TRBJ1-6; D is possibly TRBD1 (6 bases). Per the germline V gene, CDR1 is SGHDT and CDR2 is YYEEEE. The CDR3 is 15 amino acids. Trimming stripped 0 bases from V and 7 bases from J, with 11 bases between. The DNA of the CDR3 is TGTGCCAGCAGCTTGGGGGCCCAGGGGAATTCACCCCTCCACTTT. Translated: CASSLGAQGNSPLHF.

V is TRBV28 and J is TRBJ1-2, with 7 bases lining up with TRBD1. The germline CDR1 and CDR2 sequences are MDHEN and SYDVKM. The CDR3 sequence is 16 residues long. Germline trimming cut 3 bases from V and 0 bases from J; bases unmatched to any gene: 7. The CDR3 loop reads CASSLVRGLANYGYTF. DNA for the CDR3: TGTGCCAGCAGTTTGGTGAGGGGGCTTGCTAACTATGGCTACACCTTC.

The chain recombines TRBV7-9 with TRBJ2-7; TRBD2 aligns across 8 bases. With V trimmed by 4 bases and J by 7 bases, 15 bases remained unmatched. Per germline, CDR1 SEHNR and CDR2 FQNEAQ (reference sequence). This CDR3 is 16 amino acids long. CDR3 DNA: TGTGCCAGCAGCTCCCGACCGGGGCGGGGGGTTGAGGAGCAGTACTTC. Translation: CASSSRPGRGVEEQYF. The full variable domain, rest sourced from reference TRBV7-9 and TRBJ2-7, is DTGVSQNPRHKITKRGQNVTFRCDPISEHNRLYWYRQTLGQGPEFLTYFQNEAQLEKSRLLSDRFSAERPKGSFSTLEIQRTEQGDSAMYLCASSSRPGRGVEEQYFGPGTRLTVT.

The chain is built from TRBV6-7 and TRBJ2-7; 13 nucleotides match TRBD2. TRBV6-7 is filed as an ORF, its function uncertain. V lost 9 bases and J lost 2; bases outside the gene matches: 7. CDR3 length equals 15 residues. CDR3 protein: CARPPGTSGTYEQYF. The CDR3 region has the DNA TGTGCCAGACCCCCAGGGACTAGCGGGACCTACGAGCAGTACTTC.

The chain carries TRBV11-2 and TRBJ2-7; a weak D match, TRBD2 (5 bases). This CDR3 contains 14 residues. The V end was cut by 0 bases, the J end by 2 bases, with 8 bases between. The germline CDR1 and CDR2 sequences are SGHAT and FQNNGV. The CDR3 nucleotides are TGTGCCAGCAGCTTAGACAGGAGGACCTACGAGCAGTACTTC. Its translation is CASSLDRRTYEQYF.

The gene calls are TRBV2 and TRBJ1-4; maybe TRBD1 (5 bases). The germline V and J ends were trimmed by 6 bases and 10 bases, with 21 bases remaining between them. The CDR3 runs to 15 residues. Germline-derived CDR1 and CDR2 are SNHLY and FYNNEI. CDR3 region: CASRLLGQGLRKLFF. Written as DNA, the CDR3 is TGTGCCAGCAGGTTACTGGGGCAGGGATTGAGAAAACTGTTTTTT.

This clone appeared a single time. The chain has TRBV18 and TRBJ1-2; D may be TRBD1 (5 bases). CDR1 KGHSH and CDR2 LQKENI come from the germline V gene. V lost 3 bases and J 4 bases, leaving 15 bases between the germline ends. The length of the CDR3 is 15 residues. The CDR3 here is CASSPGGISLYGYTF. DNA for the CDR3: TGTGCCAGCTCACCCGGGGGGATTTCCCTCTATGGCTACACCTTC. Complete variable domain (other parts from reference TRBV18 and TRBJ1-2): NAGVMQNPRHLVRRRGQEARLRCSPMKGHSHVYWYRQLPEEGLKFMVYLQKENIIDESGMPKERFSAEFPKEGPSILRIQQVVRGDSAAYFCASSPGGISLYGYTFGSGTRLTVV.

The chain has TRBV25-1 and TRBJ2-1, with 7 bases aligning to TRBD2. Per the germline V gene, CDR1 is MGHDK and CDR2 is SYGVNS. The CDR3 extends over 14 amino acids. V dropped 1 base and J dropped 8; count of bases not matched to a gene: 5. The CDR3 protein is CASSEWGGSHEQFF. The CDR3 DNA sequence: TGTGCCAGCAGTGAATGGGGAGGGTCCCATGAGCAGTTCTTC.

The chain employs TRBV7-9 and TRBJ2-3, with TRBD1 matching 9 bases. The CDR3 is 15 amino acids. After removal of 5 bases from V and 3 bases from J, the junction contained 6 bases not matched to a gene. The germline V gene has CDR1 SEHNR and CDR2 FQNEAQ (reference sequence). CDR3 sequence: CASSPGQGWTDTQYF. The CDR3 bases are TGTGCCAGCAGCCCGGGACAGGGTTGGACAGATACGCAGTATTTT.

The chain couples TRBV4-1 to TRBJ1-2; 7 nucleotides line up with TRBD1. The junction had 23 bases not matched to a gene; V was cut back by 2 bases and J by 8 bases. The germline V gene encodes CDR1 MGHRA and CDR2 YSYEKL. The CDR3 length is 19 residues. Here the CDR3 reads CASSQLVRRIDRAKRGYTF. The CDR3 DNA sequence: TGCGCCAGCAGCCAATTAGTTCGCCGGATCGACAGGGCGAAAAGGGGCTACACCTTC.

This chain connects TRBV4-2 to TRBJ2-1; 9 bases agree with TRBD2. V shed 1 base and J 4 bases; nucleotides not matched to a gene: 2. The CDR3 is 15 residues long. Germline V CDR1 and CDR2: LGHNA, YNFKEQ. Here the CDR3 reads CASSQVLAGYNEQFF. CDR3 coding DNA: TGTGCCAGCAGCCAAGTACTAGCGGGTTACAATGAGCAGTTCTTC.

The chain has TRBV6-5 and TRBJ1-2; 9 bases are a match to TRBD1. This CDR3 is 16 amino acids long. V was pared by 2 bases and J by 8 bases, with 12 bases of the junction left unmatched. Germline-derived CDR1 and CDR2 are MNHEY and SVGAGI. The DNA for the CDR3 is TGTGCCAGCAGTTACCTCCCGGGACAGGGTATGGAGGGCTACACCTTC. It codes for CASSYLPGQGMEGYTF.

V gene TRBV4-1 combines with J gene TRBJ1-2, with 7 bases identical to TRBD1. This CDR3 is built from 14 residues. Germline V lookup: CDR1 MGHRA, CDR2 YSYEKL. Unmatched junction bases numbered 10, after V lost 4 bases and J lost 8 bases. DNA for the CDR3: TGCGCCAGCAGCCTATCACGGGACAGTGTGGGCTACACCTTC. It translates to CASSLSRDSVGYTF.

This clone was seen more than once but under ten times. The chain combines TRBV27 with TRBJ2-7; D is unclear. V lost 0 bases and J 5 bases, leaving 8 bases between the germline ends. Germline CDR1 and CDR2: MNHEY and SMNVEV (reference sequence). CDR3 length equals 13 residues. The CDR3 reads CASSLSARHEQYF. In nucleotides, the CDR3 is TGTGCCAGCAGTTTATCCGCCAGGCACGAGCAGTACTTC.

The chain recombines TRBV11-2 with TRBJ1-1; 9 bases match TRBD1. Trimming at V came to 5 bases and at J to 1 base, leaving 8 bases not matched to a gene. This CDR3 comprises 16 residues. Germline lookup yields CDR1 SGHAT and CDR2 FQNNGV. CDR3 DNA: TGTGCCAGCAGCCGGGTGGCGGGACAGGGGAACACTGAAGCTTTCTTT. Translating it yields CASSRVAGQGNTEAFF.

The chain recombines TRBV20-1 with TRBJ2-1; D is unclear. The CDR3 consists of 11 residues. Germline CDR1 and CDR2: DFQATT and SNEGSKA (reference sequence). The V gene lost 6 bases and the J gene lost 7 bases, with 10 bases spanning the gap. The CDR3 region is CSAGDGNEQFF. The CDR3 DNA sequence: TGCAGTGCCGGTGACGGGAATGAGCAGTTCTTC.

V is TRBV5-5 and J is TRBJ2-3; possibly TRBD1 for D (6 bases). The CDR3 has 14 amino acids. In germline, CDR1 is SGHKS, CDR2 YYEKEE (reference sequence). V lost 2 bases to trimming and J lost 2 bases, with 9 bases between them. CDR3: CASSFGQHTDTQYF. The CDR3 region has the DNA TGTGCCAGCAGCTTTGGACAGCACACAGATACGCAGTATTTT.

This clone came up a few times. V and J are TRBV24-1 and TRBJ2-5; maybe TRBD1 (6 bases). The V end lost 3 bases, the J end lost 10 bases, and 11 bases lay between the germline ends. The CDR3 contains 12 residues. Germline values: CDR1 KGHDR, CDR2 SFDVKD. The CDR3 is CATSDRAGDQYF. CDR3 in DNA: TGTGCCACCAGTGATAGGGCAGGGGACCAGTACTTC.

This chain uses TRBV4-1 with TRBJ2-3; 14 nucleotides agree with TRBD2. V dropped 4 bases and J dropped 0; count of bases not matched to a gene: 12. The germline V gene has CDR1 MGHRA and CDR2 YSYEKL. The CDR3 loop spans 20 amino acids. The CDR3 nucleotides read TGCGCCAGCAGCCGATCCATGGGACTAGCGGGGGAATGGAGCACAGATACGCAGTATTTT. Translating gives CASSRSMGLAGEWSTDTQYF.

The genes are TRBV10-3 and TRBJ1-5; 7 bases are shared with TRBD1. CDR1 ENHRY and CDR2 SYGVKD come from the germline V gene. The V gene end was trimmed by 2 bases and the J gene end by 0 bases; junction bases not matched to a gene: 1. This CDR3 spans 15 amino acids. This CDR3 reads CAISEGQVSNQPQHF. The CDR3 DNA is TGTGCCATCAGTGAGGGACAGGTTAGCAATCAGCCCCAGCATTTT.

This chain connects TRBV2 to TRBJ2-5; D is unresolved. CDR3 length: 14 residues. Looked up from germline, CDR1 is SNHLY and CDR2 is FYNNEI. Trimming took 1 base from V and 4 from J, leaving 10 bases between them. In DNA form, the CDR3 reads TGTGCCAGCAGTGAAGGTTGGTCGAGAGAGACCCAGTACTTC. Translation gives CASSEGWSRETQYF.

This chain links TRBV9 with TRBJ1-6; a possible D gene is TRBD1 (5 bases). Germline CDR1 reads SGDLS; CDR2 reads YYNGEE. There are 16 residues in the CDR3. Trimming stripped 4 bases from V and 7 bases from J, with 18 bases between. The CDR3 reads CASSLPGVPGNSPLHF. CDR3 bases: TGTGCCAGCAGCCTCCCGGGGGTGCCCGGGAATTCACCCCTCCACTTT.

V gene TRBV5-1 combines with J gene TRBJ2-5; 7 bases align to TRBD2. The CDR3 has 15 residues. J was trimmed by 2 bases and V by 0 bases; bases with no gene match: 4. The germline CDR1 and CDR2 sequences are SGHRS and YFSETQ. CDR3 sequence: CASSLAGTKQETQYF. The CDR3 DNA follows: TGCGCCAGCAGCTTGGCCGGGACTAAGCAAGAGACCCAGTACTTC.

The chain has TRBV29-1 and TRBJ1-2; a weak D match, TRBD1 (5 bases). Trimming removed 7 bases at V and 4 bases at J, with 13 bases between. The CDR3 consists of 12 residues. CDR1 is SQVTM and CDR2 is ANQGSEA in the germline V gene. The CDR3 coding sequence is TGCAGCGGCGGAGGGGAGGGCTATGGCTACACCTTC. It codes for CSGGGEGYGYTF.

This chain connects TRBV7-2 to TRBJ2-1, with D hard to call. Looked up from germline, CDR1 is SGHTA and CDR2 is FQGNSA. V was clipped by 6 bases and J by 0 bases, with 15 bases between them. This CDR3 has 16 residues. CDR3 amino acids: CASRFSGLYSYNEQFF. The CDR3 DNA follows: TGTGCCAGCAGGTTTTCTGGGCTTTACTCCTACAATGAGCAGTTCTTC.